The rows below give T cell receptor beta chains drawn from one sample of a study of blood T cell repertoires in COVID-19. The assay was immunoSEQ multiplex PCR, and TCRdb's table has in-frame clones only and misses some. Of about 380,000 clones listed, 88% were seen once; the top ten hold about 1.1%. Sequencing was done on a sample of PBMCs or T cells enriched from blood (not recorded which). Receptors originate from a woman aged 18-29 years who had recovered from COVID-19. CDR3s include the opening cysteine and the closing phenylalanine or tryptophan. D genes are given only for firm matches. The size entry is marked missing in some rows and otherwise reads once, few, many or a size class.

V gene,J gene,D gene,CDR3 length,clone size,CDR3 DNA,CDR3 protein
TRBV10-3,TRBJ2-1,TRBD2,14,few,TGTGCCATCAGTGTGACTAGCTGGGGCAATGAGCAGTTCTTC,CAISVTSWGNEQFF
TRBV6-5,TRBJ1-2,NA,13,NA,TGTGCCAGCAGCCCCCAAGGCTTGCGGGGCTACACCTTC,CASSPQGLRGYTF
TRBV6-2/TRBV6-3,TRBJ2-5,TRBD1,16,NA,TGTGCCAGCAGTGCCATTACCGGGACAGCACAAGAGACCCAGTACTTC,CASSAITGTAQETQYF
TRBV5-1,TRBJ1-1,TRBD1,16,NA,TGCGCCAGCAGCTTAGGACAGACAGGGTCCAACACTGAAGCTTTCTTT,CASSLGQTGSNTEAFF
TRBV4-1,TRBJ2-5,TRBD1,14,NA,TGCGCCAGCAGCCGTCCAGGGGGCCGAGAGACCCAGTACTTC,CASSRPGGRETQYF
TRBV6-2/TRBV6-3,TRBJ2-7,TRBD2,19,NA,TGTGCCAGCAGTGCCCAAATAGTAAGACTAGCCGCGGGGAGGTACGAGCAGTACTTC,CASSAQIVRLAAGRYEQYF
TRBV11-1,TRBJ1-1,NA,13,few,TGTGCCAGTAAAGGTCGGAGGGACACTGAAGCTTTCTTT,CASKGRRDTEAFF
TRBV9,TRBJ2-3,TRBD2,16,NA,TGTGCCAGCAGCTATAGCGGGGGGGCCGTTGCAGATACGCAGTATTTT,CASSYSGGAVADTQYF
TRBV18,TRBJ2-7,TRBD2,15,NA,TGTGCCAGCTCACCAACGCCTAGCGGGGGTGGCGAGCAGTACTTC,CASSPTPSGGGEQYF
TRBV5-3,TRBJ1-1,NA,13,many,TGTGCCACGGTAGAGACAGAGAACACTGAAGCTTTCTTT,CATVETENTEAFF
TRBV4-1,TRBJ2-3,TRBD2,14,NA,TGCGCCAGCAGCTTTGGACTAGCGGTGGATACGCAGTATTTT,CASSFGLAVDTQYF